The T cell receptor beta chain described here comes from a study of blood T cell repertoires in COVID-19. Whole-study context: T cells, B-cell-depleted T cells, or PBMCs provided the cDNA or gDNA that served as material.

This clone came up once. The CDR3 length is 13 residues. The germline gives CDR1 MNHEY, CDR2 SMNVEV (reference sequence). V was cut by 4 bases and J by 2 bases, with 8 bases left in between. Repertoires were generated with immunoSEQ multiplex PCR, while TCRdb's copy carries only in-frame clones and drops some. The profile covers approximately 300,000 clones, with more than 75% appearing a single time and around 2.7% taken by the ten largest. Adults between roughly 18 and 90 years of age took part from about two dozen US areas. Cohorts were determined from participant-reported clinical history. Resolution of symptoms, clearance, or two negative PCRs was present in recovered Cohort 3 donors.

The TCR originated in a man between 60 and 75 years old who had recovered from COVID-19. The V call is TRBV27, the J call TRBJ1-1, with D tentatively TRBD1 (6 bases). Sequencing was done on a sample of PBMCs or T cells enriched from blood (not recorded which). The CDR3 loop is CASSWTVNTEAFF. The CDR3 region has the DNA TGTGCCAGCAGTTGGACAGTTAACACTGAAGCTTTCTTT.